This section outlines one T cell receptor beta chain sequence together with its context. Its antigen is currently not known. There are no base qualities to consult, and no much larger clone falls within one base. Taken from cysteine to phenylalanine, the CDR3 has 14 residues. Left in the record is the CDR3 DNA by itself, 42 bases read in frame from the first base. Trimming costs V 4 bases and J 1 base, and their ends lie 8 bases apart. The CDR1 and CDR2 encoded by the germline V gene are SNHLY and FYNNEI. The immunoSEQ Assay, a bias-controlled multiplex PCR, was used to amplify TCRbeta CDR3 regions from genomic DNA. The paper's data handling went like this. The number of nucleated cells in each sample was estimated from the amplification of reference gene primers within the assay. To quantify the absolute abundance of each unique TCRbeta CDR3 rearrangement, sequence reads were collapsed and filtered. For each sample, productive Simpson clonality was calculated as the square root of Simpson's diversity index over productive rearrangements. The table comes from immuneACCESS by way of TCRdb, which keeps in-frame sequences with V and J called. Part of the clones is missing from these tables; in studies checked, under half for an unresolved V gene and the rest for unknown reasons. The V and J calls and the clone size are those of that table, but D and trimming were determined from the DNA. The sample profile shows fewer than 200,000 clones; approximately 92% of them were found once. Of the sample, approximately 0.5% is held by the ten largest clones.

The data originate from a study of blood T cell repertoires in COVID-19 (dated by TCRdb to the early 2020s). Regarding the research as a whole: Samples from collaborators originated in the United States, Italy and Spain and spanned both the acute and convalescent phases of COVID-19. Nearly every sample came with metadata listing a de-identified subject ID, COVID-19 status, age in years and sex. The material from the prospective study consisted of cDNA or gDNA derived from T cells, B-cell-depleted T cells, or PBMCs. The repertoires were released in a freely available public database meant as a resource for research on the immune response to SARS-CoV-2. Where available, HLA class I and class II types were taken from metadata supplied by the sample provider and were not determined by assay-based typing. Subjects who had been exposed to COVID-19, were actively infected with it, or had recovered from it provided the deeply sampled blood TCRbeta repertoires that made up the dataset. The samples were drawn from two sources: the first 160 participants of the ongoing ImmuneRACE study, and 1,000 to 1,500 subjects contributed by 6 global collaborators. Paper-wide results and their limitations: How much clinical and demographic metadata was included differed by source and by participant, and the metadata was provided uncurated.

Whole blood was collected in K2EDTA tubes by collaborating institutions according to the institutions' own protocols. For TCRbeta analysis, collaborator samples were shipped as frozen whole blood, as isolated PBMCs, or as DNA extracted from either sample type. Sequencing was carried out using peripheral blood. The receptor chain draws on TRBV2 and TRBJ1-5; TRBD1 could be the D gene, as 5 bases match. This receptor was identified in a man aged 50-60 years with acute or convalescent COVID-19. The CDR3: CASSAAGSNQPQHF. Read as DNA, the sequence is TGTGCCAGCAGTGCGGCAGGGAGCAATCAGCCCCAGCATTTT.